The T cell receptor (beta chain) described here comes from a study of Graves' ophthalmopathy and Graves' hyperthyroidism. This clonotype was detected ten times or more. RNA served as the template for amplifying TCR beta CDR3 regions. First-round RT-PCR used HTBI primers; second-round multiplex PCR followed. TCRdb fed the multiplex PCR reads into MiXCR, producing one record per CDR3 protein. This table holds 300,000 or so distinct CDR3 sequences, about 17% found once. CDR1 and CDR2 (germline): MNHEY, SVGEGT. CDR3 size: 12 residues. Trimming took off 6 bases at V and 3 bases at J, with 9 bases between the two ends.

This sequence was found in an adult man with Graves' ophthalmopathy. The sample was peripheral blood. The chain recombines TRBV6-2 or TRBV6-3 with TRBJ2-7, with D unresolved. The CDR3 sequence: CASRHSDYEQYF. The CDR3 bases are TGTGCCAGCAGACATTCCGACTACGAGCAGTACTTC.